The clone carrying this TCR beta chain was seen a few times. Its cognate antigen is unknown. This sample is drawn from a study of response to subunit inactivated influenza vaccine. Points from the study as a whole: With each seasonal influenza vaccination, the authors suggested, few new T cells are recruited.

A single record per CDR3 protein comes from TCRdb applying MiXCR to the RT-PCR reads. The table has 500,000 to 600,000 distinct CDR3 sequences, about 11% seen once. V lost 2 bases to trimming and J lost 5 bases, with 13 bases between them. The CDR3 is 15 residues long. These data were also filed under a second study, of T cells expressing NK-cell markers. That investigation notes: 5'RACE template switching with UMIs generated TCR beta cDNA. An anti-gamma-delta TCR antibody confined sorting to alpha-beta TCR T cells across several of the experiments.

This TCR derives from a man aged 50 or older who received an inactivated influenza vaccine. The chain uses TRBV12-3 or TRBV12-4 and TRBJ2-1; D is ambiguous. The source material was PBMCs from blood, sampled on the day of vaccination. The CDR3 region has the DNA TGTGCCAGCAGTTTAAGCCCTCCTGTGCACAATGAGCAGTTCTTC. Its protein is CASSLSPPVHNEQFF.